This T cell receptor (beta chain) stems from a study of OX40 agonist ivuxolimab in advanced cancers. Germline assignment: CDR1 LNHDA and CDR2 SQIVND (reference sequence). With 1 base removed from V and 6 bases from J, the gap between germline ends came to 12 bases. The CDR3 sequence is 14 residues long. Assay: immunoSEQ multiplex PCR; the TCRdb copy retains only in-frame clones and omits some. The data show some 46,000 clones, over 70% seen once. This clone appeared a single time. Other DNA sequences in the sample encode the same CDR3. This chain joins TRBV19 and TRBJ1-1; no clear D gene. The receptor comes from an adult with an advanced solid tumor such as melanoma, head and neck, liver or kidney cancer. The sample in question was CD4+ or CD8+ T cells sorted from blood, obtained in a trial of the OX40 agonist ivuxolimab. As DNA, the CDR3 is TGTGCCAGTAGTATAGGGGGTGGCGGCCCTGAAGCTTTCTTT. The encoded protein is CASSIGGGGPEAFF. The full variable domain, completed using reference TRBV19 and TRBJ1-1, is DGGITQSPKYLFRKEGQNVTLSCEQNLNHDAMYWYRQDPGQGLRLIYYSQIVNDFQKGDIAEGYSVSREKKESFPLTVTSAQKNPTAFYLCASSIGGGGPEAFFGQGTRLTVV.